This entry concerns a single T cell receptor (beta chain). Its specificity is unknown. The data were obtained in a study of cytomegalovirus exposure and HLA in healthy donors. Findings of the study overall: In an earlier analysis, productive rearrangement rates for most beta V segments clustered near 87% or 30%. In a later analysis, 17,000 or so TCR beta sequences were associated with HLA alleles at 0.05 false discovery rate.

V dropped 4 bases and J dropped 4; count of bases not matched to a gene: 0. The CDR3 contains 13 residues. Germline assignment: CDR1 KGHSH and CDR2 LQKENI. The donors (healthy individuals) were bone marrow donors. The PCR contained 60 Vbeta and 13 Jbeta primers. The assay was immunoSEQ multiplex PCR, and TCRdb's table has in-frame clones only and misses some. The repertoire holds about 180,000 clones, with 70% to 85% as singletons. The TCR was taken from a middle-aged woman in good health and CMV-seronegative. The chain employs TRBV18 and TRBJ2-5, with 10 bases that match TRBD1. Sample: PBMCs. The DNA for the CDR3 is TGTGCCAGCTCACGGACAGGGGGAGAGACCCAGTACTTC. It translates to CASSRTGGETQYF.